These T cell receptor beta chains were read from a single sample in a study of T cells after yellow fever vaccination. A single record per CDR3 protein comes from TCRdb applying MiXCR to the 5' RACE reads. The sample has about 300,000 distinct CDR3 sequences; less than 9.5% are singletons. Material: CD4+ T cells sorted from PBMCs, obtained 5 days after the yellow fever booster vaccination. The origin of the receptors is a man younger than 35 who received the YFV17D yellow fever vaccine. Both conserved end residues are part of each CDR3. A D gene is named only where the DNA matches it firmly. Only some rows state a clone size, as once, few, many or a class for expanded clones.

v_call,j_call,d_call,clone_size,cdr3_aa,cdr3_nt
TRBV12-3/TRBV12-4,TRBJ2-5,TRBD1,many,CASSQDRGRETQYF,TGTGCCAGCAGCCAAGACAGGGGGCGAGAGACCCAGTACTTC
TRBV9,TRBJ2-1,NA,NA,CASSPGLYNEQFF,TGTGCCAGCAGCCCGGGACTCTACAATGAGCAGTTCTTC
TRBV20-1,TRBJ1-1,NA,few,CSAREGLHTEAFF,TGCAGTGCTCGGGAGGGGTTACACACTGAAGCTTTCTTT
TRBV5-6,TRBJ1-2,TRBD1,many,CASSSPGQGSHGYTF,TGTGCCAGCAGCTCTCCGGGACAGGGTTCTCATGGCTACACCTTC
TRBV7-2,TRBJ1-6,NA,NA,CASSFWGSRASPLHF,TGTGCCAGCAGCTTCTGGGGTTCGCGGGCCTCACCCCTCCACTTT
TRBV6-6,TRBJ2-3,NA,few,CASSVDPLRPSTDTQYF,TGTGCCAGCAGTGTGGACCCTCTACGACCTAGCACAGATACGCAGTATTTT
TRBV11-2,TRBJ1-2,NA,few,CASSPRLADANYGYTF,TGTGCCAGCAGCCCGAGGCTAGCGGACGCTAACTATGGCTACACCTTC
TRBV5-5,TRBJ2-7,NA,many,CASSPEGGLREQYF,TGTGCCAGCAGCCCCGAAGGGGGGCTTAGGGAGCAGTACTTC
TRBV10-3,TRBJ1-2,NA,few,CASREVATYGYTF,TGTGCCTCACGCGAGGTAGCGACCTATGGCTACACCTTC
TRBV7-8,TRBJ1-1,NA,NA,CASSIDRVNTEAFF,TGTGCCAGCAGCATTGATCGCGTCAACACTGAAGCTTTCTTT
TRBV7-2,TRBJ2-7,NA,NA,CASSLVDTVSYEQYF,TGTGCCAGCAGCTTAGTGGACACAGTCTCCTACGAGCAGTACTTC
TRBV14,TRBJ2-1,NA,few,CASSPLGAEADNEQFF,TGTGCCAGCAGCCCCCTAGGGGCGGAGGCGGACAATGAGCAGTTCTTC
TRBV20-1,TRBJ2-2,NA,NA,CSGLGYGELFF,TGCAGTGGGTTGGGTTACGGGGAGCTGTTTTTT
TRBV7-9,TRBJ1-1,TRBD1,few,CASSWTGRGNTEAFF,TGTGCCAGCAGCTGGACAGGGAGGGGGAACACTGAAGCTTTCTTT
TRBV15,TRBJ2-1,NA,many,CATSGAGSYNEQFF,TGTGCCACCAGCGGGGCAGGGTCCTACAATGAGCAGTTCTTC
TRBV18,TRBJ2-1,NA,few,CASSRKTGEGFF,TGTGCCAGCTCCCGAAAGACAGGTGAAGGGTTCTTC
TRBV5-5,TRBJ2-4,NA,few,CASSLEWGQDIQYF,TGTGCCAGCAGCTTGGAATGGGGGCAGGACATTCAGTACTTC
TRBV6-2/TRBV6-3,TRBJ2-1,TRBD2,many,CASSLITGGNNEQFF,TGTGCCAGCAGTTTGATAACGGGGGGAAACAATGAGCAGTTCTTC
TRBV7-2,TRBJ1-5,NA,NA,CASSLGGPAQPQHF,TGTGCCAGCAGCTTAGGAGGGCCAGCACAGCCCCAGCATTTT
TRBV7-2,TRBJ2-5,NA,NA,CASSLRPGTETQYF,TGTGCCAGCAGCTTACGTCCGGGCACGGAGACCCAGTACTTC
TRBV6-5,TRBJ2-4,NA,few,CASSSIPIGLQYF,TGTGCCAGCAGTTCAATCCCCATCGGCCTTCAGTACTTC